The text below deals with one TCR beta chain. Healthy bone marrow donors made up the donors. This entry is derived from a study of cytomegalovirus exposure and HLA in healthy donors. With 60 Vbeta and 13 Jbeta primers, the PCR was carried out. Clones were sequenced by immunoSEQ multiplex PCR, and TCRdb holds only the in-frame ones, with some missing. The table lists some 100,000 clones, 70% to 80% of them singletons. The TCR was taken from a man aged 50-60 years in good health and CMV-seropositive. Material: PBMCs.

This CDR3 is CASSLGHPNQPQHF. The CDR3 bases are TGTGCCAGCAGCCTGGGACATCCTAATCAGCCCCAGCATTTT. J is TRBJ1-5 and V is TRBV14, with D possibly matching TRBD1 (6 bases). With 4 bases removed from V and 4 bases from J, the gap between germline ends came to 11 bases. Germline CDR1 and CDR2: SGHDN and FVKESK. There are 14 residues in the CDR3.